A selection of T cell receptor beta chains follows, all from one sample in a study of pediatric ulcerative colitis. Sequenced by immunoSEQ multiplex PCR; TCRdb stores in-frame clones only, minus some. Seen here are about 64,000 clones, 80% to 90% observed once, and the top ten hold about 3%. The sequenced sample was blood. The receptors originated from a boy aged 5 to 17 with severe ulcerative colitis. Each CDR3 is given with its conserved first and last residue. Each record gives: CDR3 length, clone size, J gene, D gene, V gene, CDR3 protein, CDR3 DNA. D genes are given only for firm matches. Size is stated for part of the rows, as once, few or many counts, or as a class when the clone is expanded.

cdr3_length: 14
clone_size: NA
j_call: TRBJ2-3
d_call: NA
v_call: TRBV29-1
cdr3_aa: CSVEEFGRTDTQYF
cdr3_nt: TGCAGCGTTGAAGAATTCGGTCGGACAGATACGCAGTATTTT

cdr3_length: 14
clone_size: few
j_call: TRBJ1-2
d_call: NA
v_call: TRBV12-5
cdr3_aa: CASAKAPDRDGYTF
cdr3_nt: TGTGCTAGTGCCAAAGCTCCCGACCGTGATGGCTACACCTTC

cdr3_length: 14
clone_size: few
j_call: TRBJ1-3
d_call: NA
v_call: TRBV2
cdr3_aa: CASTPLVAGNTIYF
cdr3_nt: TGTGCCAGCACCCCCTTGGTGGCTGGAAACACCATATATTTT

cdr3_length: 16
clone_size: NA
j_call: TRBJ2-2
d_call: NA
v_call: TRBV9
cdr3_aa: CASSVIVAGDTGELFF
cdr3_nt: TGTGCCAGCAGCGTAATTGTGGCAGGGGATACCGGGGAGCTGTTTTTT

cdr3_length: 16
clone_size: NA
j_call: TRBJ2-2
d_call: TRBD2
v_call: TRBV5-4
cdr3_aa: CASSGGLAGPTGELFF
cdr3_nt: TGTGCCAGCAGCGGGGGACTAGCGGGCCCAACCGGGGAGCTGTTTTTT

cdr3_length: 14
clone_size: NA
j_call: TRBJ2-5
d_call: TRBD1
v_call: TRBV10-2
cdr3_aa: CASRPQTGEETQYF
cdr3_nt: TGCGCCAGCAGGCCCCAGACAGGGGAAGAGACCCAGTACTTC

cdr3_length: 15
clone_size: NA
j_call: TRBJ1-6
d_call: NA
v_call: TRBV9
cdr3_aa: CASSVEGGYNSPLHF
cdr3_nt: TGTGCCAGCAGCGTAGAGGGTGGCTATAATTCACCCCTCCACTTT

cdr3_length: 15
clone_size: NA
j_call: TRBJ2-7
d_call: NA
v_call: TRBV15
cdr3_aa: CATSRDRLRAYEQYF
cdr3_nt: TGTGCCACCAGCAGAGATCGGCTAAGGGCCTACGAGCAGTACTTC

cdr3_length: 14
clone_size: NA
j_call: TRBJ1-1
d_call: NA
v_call: TRBV2
cdr3_aa: CASSGLTVNTEAFF
cdr3_nt: TGTGCCAGCAGTGGCCTAACAGTGAACACTGAAGCTTTCTTT

cdr3_length: 16
clone_size: once
j_call: TRBJ2-1
d_call: TRBD2
v_call: TRBV5-4
cdr3_aa: CASSKGKREGHGEQFF
cdr3_nt: TGTGCCAGCAGCAAGGGAAAGCGGGAGGGCCACGGTGAGCAGTTCTTC

cdr3_length: 15
clone_size: NA
j_call: TRBJ2-2
d_call: TRBD2
v_call: TRBV2
cdr3_aa: CASRTSGSVVGELFF
cdr3_nt: TGTGCCAGCAGGACTAGCGGGAGTGTAGTCGGGGAGCTGTTTTTT

cdr3_length: 13
clone_size: few
j_call: TRBJ1-1
d_call: NA
v_call: TRBV15
cdr3_aa: CATSRGTQSEAFF
cdr3_nt: TGTGCCACCAGCAGAGGCACACAGAGTGAAGCTTTCTTT

cdr3_length: 13
clone_size: NA
j_call: TRBJ2-7
d_call: NA
v_call: TRBV29-1
cdr3_aa: CSVSDRTSYEQYF
cdr3_nt: TGCAGCGTGAGCGATAGGACCTCCTACGAGCAGTACTTC

cdr3_length: 13
clone_size: NA
j_call: TRBJ1-5
d_call: NA
v_call: TRBV7-9
cdr3_aa: CASAVGSDQPQHF
cdr3_nt: TGTGCCAGCGCCGTGGGCAGCGATCAGCCCCAGCATTTT

cdr3_length: 15
clone_size: NA
j_call: TRBJ2-1
d_call: NA
v_call: TRBV2
cdr3_aa: CASSDWGSSYNEQFF
cdr3_nt: TGTGCCAGCAGTGACTGGGGTAGCTCCTACAATGAGCAGTTCTTC

cdr3_length: 15
clone_size: few
j_call: TRBJ1-2
d_call: NA
v_call: TRBV19
cdr3_aa: CASGVGTLLFYGYTF
cdr3_nt: TGTGCCAGTGGGGTCGGGACACTCCTTTTCTATGGCTACACCTTC

cdr3_length: 13
clone_size: NA
j_call: TRBJ1-1
d_call: NA
v_call: TRBV7-9
cdr3_aa: CASSPGGGTEAFF
cdr3_nt: TGTGCCAGCAGCCCCGGCGGGGGGACTGAAGCTTTCTTT

cdr3_length: 14
clone_size: NA
j_call: TRBJ2-2
d_call: TRBD1
v_call: TRBV2
cdr3_aa: CASIHRGQGGELFF
cdr3_nt: TGTGCCAGCATACACAGGGGGCAAGGCGGGGAGCTGTTTTTT

cdr3_length: 15
clone_size: NA
j_call: TRBJ2-1
d_call: TRBD1
v_call: TRBV9
cdr3_aa: CASSGPGQGVSEQFF
cdr3_nt: TGTGCCAGCAGCGGTCCGGGACAGGGCGTCAGTGAGCAGTTCTTC

cdr3_length: 15
clone_size: NA
j_call: TRBJ2-5
d_call: NA
v_call: TRBV6-6
cdr3_aa: CASSYSTTSSETQYF
cdr3_nt: TGTGCCAGCAGTTACTCGACTACTAGTAGCGAGACCCAGTACTTC

cdr3_length: 15
clone_size: NA
j_call: TRBJ2-1
d_call: NA
v_call: TRBV7-3
cdr3_aa: CASSFVGSSYNEQFF
cdr3_nt: TGTGCCAGCAGCTTCGTCGGAAGCTCCTACAATGAGCAGTTCTTC

cdr3_length: 15
clone_size: once
j_call: TRBJ2-2
d_call: NA
v_call: TRBV11-3
cdr3_aa: CASSVGWGNTGELFF
cdr3_nt: TGTGCCAGCAGCGTCGGGTGGGGGAACACCGGGGAGCTGTTTTTT

cdr3_length: 13
clone_size: NA
j_call: TRBJ2-7
d_call: TRBD1
v_call: TRBV29-1
cdr3_aa: CSVEGQQGYEQYF
cdr3_nt: TGCAGCGTTGAAGGCCAACAGGGGTACGAGCAGTACTTC

cdr3_length: 18
clone_size: NA
j_call: TRBJ2-6
d_call: TRBD1
v_call: TRBV5-1
cdr3_aa: CASSPVTGTGSGANVLTF
cdr3_nt: TGCGCCAGCAGCCCCGTTACCGGGACAGGGAGCGGGGCCAACGTCCTGACTTTC

cdr3_length: 13
clone_size: NA
j_call: TRBJ1-1
d_call: TRBD1
v_call: TRBV19
cdr3_aa: CASKYRSDREAFF
cdr3_nt: TGTGCCAGTAAATACCGATCGGACAGGGAAGCTTTCTTT

cdr3_length: 14
clone_size: NA
j_call: TRBJ1-2
d_call: TRBD1
v_call: TRBV5-1
cdr3_aa: CASTPGGSNYGYTF
cdr3_nt: TGCGCCAGCACCCCAGGGGGTTCGAACTATGGCTACACCTTC

cdr3_length: 14
clone_size: NA
j_call: TRBJ2-1
d_call: NA
v_call: TRBV5-1
cdr3_aa: CASSLVGLPNEQFF
cdr3_nt: TGCGCCAGCAGCTTGGTGGGGTTGCCCAATGAGCAGTTCTTC

cdr3_length: 17
clone_size: NA
j_call: TRBJ2-1
d_call: NA
v_call: TRBV6-1
cdr3_aa: CASSGRLTARVGDEQFF
cdr3_nt: TGTGCCAGCAGTGGCCGCCTTACGGCACGGGTCGGCGATGAGCAGTTCTTC

cdr3_length: 14
clone_size: once
j_call: TRBJ2-7
d_call: TRBD2
v_call: TRBV10-2
cdr3_aa: CASTIPGLGIEQYF
cdr3_nt: TGCGCCAGCACCATCCCGGGACTAGGGATCGAGCAGTACTTC

cdr3_length: 17
clone_size: few
j_call: TRBJ2-7
d_call: TRBD1
v_call: TRBV2
cdr3_aa: CASSELYDGTGSYEQYF
cdr3_nt: TGTGCCAGCAGTGAGCTGTATGATGGGACAGGGTCCTACGAGCAGTACTTC

cdr3_length: 16
clone_size: few
j_call: TRBJ2-3
d_call: TRBD2
v_call: TRBV27
cdr3_aa: CASSPLIAGGTDTQYF
cdr3_nt: TGTGCCAGCAGTCCCTTGATAGCGGGCGGCACAGATACGCAGTATTTT

cdr3_length: 15
clone_size: NA
j_call: TRBJ2-1
d_call: NA
v_call: TRBV5-1
cdr3_aa: CASSLTTTIGGTQFF
cdr3_nt: TGCGCCAGCAGCTTGACAACTACGATCGGTGGGACGCAGTTCTTC

cdr3_length: 13
clone_size: NA
j_call: TRBJ1-3
d_call: NA
v_call: TRBV2
cdr3_aa: CASSADRGNTIYF
cdr3_nt: TGTGCCAGCAGCGCGGACCGAGGAAACACCATATATTTT

cdr3_length: 16
clone_size: NA
j_call: TRBJ2-1
d_call: TRBD2
v_call: TRBV6-4
cdr3_aa: CASSDSASGEGNEQFF
cdr3_nt: TGTGCCAGCAGTGACTCCGCTAGCGGGGAAGGAAATGAGCAGTTCTTC

cdr3_length: 15
clone_size: NA
j_call: TRBJ2-7
d_call: NA
v_call: TRBV19
cdr3_aa: CASSMWGDATYEQYF
cdr3_nt: TGTGCCAGTAGTATGTGGGGGGACGCGACCTACGAGCAGTACTTC

cdr3_length: 16
clone_size: NA
j_call: TRBJ2-7
d_call: NA
v_call: TRBV27
cdr3_aa: CASSLSPPRAQDEQYF
cdr3_nt: TGTGCCAGCAGTTTATCCCCCCCAAGGGCACAGGACGAGCAGTACTTC

cdr3_length: 16
clone_size: NA
j_call: TRBJ2-1
d_call: TRBD2
v_call: TRBV5-6
cdr3_aa: CASSGTSGTSYNEQFF
cdr3_nt: TGTGCCAGCAGCGGGACTAGCGGGACCTCCTACAATGAGCAGTTCTTC

cdr3_length: 18
clone_size: NA
j_call: TRBJ2-7
d_call: NA
v_call: TRBV11-3
cdr3_aa: CASSSSSVIGGPFYEQYF
cdr3_nt: TGTGCCAGCAGCTCCTCAAGCGTTATAGGGGGTCCCTTCTACGAGCAGTACTTC

cdr3_length: 17
clone_size: NA
j_call: TRBJ2-7
d_call: NA
v_call: TRBV15
cdr3_aa: CATSRDGQLNKAYEQYF
cdr3_nt: TGTGCCACCAGCAGAGATGGGCAGCTGAATAAGGCCTACGAGCAGTACTTC

cdr3_length: 13
clone_size: NA
j_call: TRBJ2-5
d_call: NA
v_call: TRBV5-1
cdr3_aa: CASSSGLQETQYF
cdr3_nt: TGCGCCAGCAGCTCCGGATTACAAGAGACCCAGTACTTC

cdr3_length: 14
clone_size: NA
j_call: TRBJ2-1
d_call: NA
v_call: TRBV19
cdr3_aa: CASTPGPSANEQFF
cdr3_nt: TGTGCCAGTACCCCGGGACCTAGCGCCAATGAGCAGTTCTTC

cdr3_length: 15
clone_size: NA
j_call: TRBJ2-2
d_call: TRBD2
v_call: TRBV10-3
cdr3_aa: CAISMTSGNTGELFF
cdr3_nt: TGTGCCATCAGCATGACTAGCGGGAACACCGGGGAGCTGTTTTTT

cdr3_length: 16
clone_size: NA
j_call: TRBJ2-5
d_call: TRBD2
v_call: TRBV7-9
cdr3_aa: CASSLDLAVGQETQYF
cdr3_nt: TGTGCCAGCAGCTTAGATCTAGCGGTCGGACAAGAGACCCAGTACTTC

cdr3_length: 16
clone_size: NA
j_call: TRBJ2-1
d_call: TRBD2
v_call: TRBV11-2
cdr3_aa: CASSLVGSGSYNEQFF
cdr3_nt: TGTGCCAGCAGCTTAGTAGGTAGCGGGAGCTACAATGAGCAGTTCTTC

cdr3_length: 15
clone_size: NA
j_call: TRBJ1-1
d_call: NA
v_call: TRBV10-3
cdr3_aa: CAISETPGMNTEAFF
cdr3_nt: TGTGCCATCAGTGAGACCCCAGGAATGAACACTGAAGCTTTCTTT

cdr3_length: 15
clone_size: NA
j_call: TRBJ2-7
d_call: NA
v_call: TRBV10-2
cdr3_aa: CASSETKLAGDEQYF
cdr3_nt: TGCGCCAGCAGTGAAACGAAACTAGCCGGAGACGAGCAGTACTTC

cdr3_length: 13
clone_size: NA
j_call: TRBJ1-1
d_call: NA
v_call: TRBV27
cdr3_aa: CASSLEGNTEAFF
cdr3_nt: TGTGCCAGCAGTTTAGAGGGGAACACTGAAGCTTTCTTT

cdr3_length: 14
clone_size: once
j_call: TRBJ2-4
d_call: TRBD1
v_call: TRBV23-1
cdr3_aa: CASTQQGAQGIQYF
cdr3_nt: TGCGCCAGCACCCAACAGGGGGCCCAGGGCATTCAGTACTTC

cdr3_length: 15
clone_size: NA
j_call: TRBJ2-7
d_call: TRBD2
v_call: TRBV19
cdr3_aa: CASSSEAGGPYEQYF
cdr3_nt: TGTGCCAGTAGTAGCGAAGCGGGAGGGCCCTACGAGCAGTACTTC

cdr3_length: 17
clone_size: NA
j_call: TRBJ1-1
d_call: NA
v_call: TRBV25-1
cdr3_aa: CASSELRGVSRGTEAFF
cdr3_nt: TGTGCCAGCAGTGAATTAAGGGGGGTATCCCGGGGAACTGAAGCTTTCTTT

cdr3_length: 14
clone_size: NA
j_call: TRBJ2-2
d_call: NA
v_call: TRBV9
cdr3_aa: CASSVVAATGELFF
cdr3_nt: TGTGCCAGCAGCGTAGTGGCGGCCACCGGGGAGCTGTTTTTT

cdr3_length: 15
clone_size: NA
j_call: TRBJ1-5
d_call: TRBD1
v_call: TRBV19
cdr3_aa: CASSILGTVNQPQHF
cdr3_nt: TGTGCCAGTAGTATTCTCGGGACAGTTAATCAGCCCCAGCATTTT

cdr3_length: 15
clone_size: NA
j_call: TRBJ1-1
d_call: TRBD1
v_call: TRBV7-2
cdr3_aa: CASSLGAGGNTEAFF
cdr3_nt: TGTGCCAGCAGCTTAGGAGCAGGGGGCAACACTGAAGCTTTCTTT

cdr3_length: 17
clone_size: few
j_call: TRBJ2-3
d_call: TRBD2
v_call: TRBV25-1
cdr3_aa: CASSGRGLAGGRDTQYF
cdr3_nt: TGTGCCAGCAGCGGGAGAGGGCTAGCGGGGGGGCGAGATACGCAGTATTTT

cdr3_length: 14
clone_size: NA
j_call: TRBJ1-1
d_call: NA
v_call: TRBV10-1
cdr3_aa: CASSEGLRNTEAFF
cdr3_nt: TGCGCCAGCAGTGAAGGTCTCAGGAACACTGAAGCTTTCTTT

cdr3_length: 16
clone_size: NA
j_call: TRBJ2-6
d_call: NA
v_call: TRBV9
cdr3_aa: CASSSQLGSGANVLTF
cdr3_nt: TGTGCCAGCAGCTCCCAGCTGGGGTCTGGGGCCAACGTCCTGACTTTC

cdr3_length: 15
clone_size: NA
j_call: TRBJ1-5
d_call: NA
v_call: TRBV6-4
cdr3_aa: CASSARTAHNQPQHF
cdr3_nt: TGTGCCAGCAGTGCCCGGACAGCGCACAATCAGCCCCAGCATTTT